Below, one TCR beta chain is given with its context. The antigen remains unidentified. The data derive from a study of T-cell memory formation after mild COVID-19. Across the study: Largely, the TCR clusters proved donor specific.

General study points: There was no confirmation that second-wave clones peaking on day 37 were SARS-CoV-2 specific. The pre-infection memory compartment contained some responding clones, suggesting cross-reactive memory joined. Contracting CD4+ clones were located mainly in CM and EM, and CD8+ clones in EMRA.

Each CDR3 protein is one row after TCRdb ran MiXCR on the 5' RACE reads. The table includes 44,000 or so distinct CDR3 sequences, 7.5% to 10% detected once. Trimming removed 4 bases from V and 4 bases from J; junction bases left unmatched: 13. The CDR3 contains 17 residues. CDR1 is SGHDN, CDR2 FVKESK, per germline. This receptor was taken from an adult woman who had mild COVID-19 (a few samples of this study predate the infection). Cell type and time point are not known. Material: PBMCs or a T cell subset sorted from them (not recorded which). The chain combines TRBV14 with TRBJ2-5; 9 bases fit TRBD2. In DNA form, the CDR3 reads TGTGCCAGCAGCCGGGGACCAGGCGGGGGGGCCTCAGAGACCCAGTACTTC. Translating it yields CASSRGPGGGASETQYF.